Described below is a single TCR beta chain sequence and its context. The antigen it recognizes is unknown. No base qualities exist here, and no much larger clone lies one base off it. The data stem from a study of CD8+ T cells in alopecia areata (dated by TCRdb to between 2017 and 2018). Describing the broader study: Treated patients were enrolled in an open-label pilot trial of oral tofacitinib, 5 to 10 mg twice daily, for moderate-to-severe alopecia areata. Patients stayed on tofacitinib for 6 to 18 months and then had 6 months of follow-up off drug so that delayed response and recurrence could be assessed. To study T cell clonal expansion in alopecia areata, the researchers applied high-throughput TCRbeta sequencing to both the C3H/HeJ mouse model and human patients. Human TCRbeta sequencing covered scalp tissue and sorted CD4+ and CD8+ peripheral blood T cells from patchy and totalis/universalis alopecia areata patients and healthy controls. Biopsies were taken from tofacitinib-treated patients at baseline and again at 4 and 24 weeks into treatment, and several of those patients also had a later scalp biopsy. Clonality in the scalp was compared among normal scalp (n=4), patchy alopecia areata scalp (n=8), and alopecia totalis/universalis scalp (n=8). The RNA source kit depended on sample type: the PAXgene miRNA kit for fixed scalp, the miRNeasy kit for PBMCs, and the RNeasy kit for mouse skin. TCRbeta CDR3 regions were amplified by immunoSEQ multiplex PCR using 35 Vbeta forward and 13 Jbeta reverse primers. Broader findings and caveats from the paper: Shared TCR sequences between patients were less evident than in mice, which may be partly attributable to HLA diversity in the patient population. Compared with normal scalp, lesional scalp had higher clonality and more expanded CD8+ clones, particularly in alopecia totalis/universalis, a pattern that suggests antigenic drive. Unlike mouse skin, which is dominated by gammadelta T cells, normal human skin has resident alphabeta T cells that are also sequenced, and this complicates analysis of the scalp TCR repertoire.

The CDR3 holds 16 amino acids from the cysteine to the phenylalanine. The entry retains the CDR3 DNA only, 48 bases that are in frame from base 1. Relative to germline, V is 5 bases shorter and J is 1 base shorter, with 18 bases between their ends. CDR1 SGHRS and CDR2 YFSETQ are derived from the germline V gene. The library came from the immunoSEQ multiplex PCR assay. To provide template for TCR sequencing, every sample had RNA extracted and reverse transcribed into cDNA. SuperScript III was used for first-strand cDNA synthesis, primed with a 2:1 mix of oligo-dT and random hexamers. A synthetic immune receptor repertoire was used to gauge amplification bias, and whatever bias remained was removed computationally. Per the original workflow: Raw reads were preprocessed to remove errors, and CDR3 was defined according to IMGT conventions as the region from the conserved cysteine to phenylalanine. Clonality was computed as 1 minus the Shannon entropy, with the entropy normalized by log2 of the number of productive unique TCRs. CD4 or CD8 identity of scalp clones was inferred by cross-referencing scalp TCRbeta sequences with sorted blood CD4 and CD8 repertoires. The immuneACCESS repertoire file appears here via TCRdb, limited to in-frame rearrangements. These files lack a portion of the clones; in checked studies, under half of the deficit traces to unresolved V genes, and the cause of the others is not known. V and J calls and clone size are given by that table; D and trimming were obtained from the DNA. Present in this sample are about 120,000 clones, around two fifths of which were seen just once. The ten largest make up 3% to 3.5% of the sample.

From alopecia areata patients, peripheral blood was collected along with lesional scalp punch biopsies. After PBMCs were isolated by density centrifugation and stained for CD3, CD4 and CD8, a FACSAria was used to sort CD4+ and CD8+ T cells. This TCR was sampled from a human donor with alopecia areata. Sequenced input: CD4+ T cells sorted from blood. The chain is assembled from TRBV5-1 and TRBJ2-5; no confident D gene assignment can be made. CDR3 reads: CASRSSYRLFQETQYF. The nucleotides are TGCGCCAGCAGGAGCTCCTACCGCCTATTCCAAGAGACCCAGTACTTC.